The 18 T cell receptor beta chains given below trace back to one sample, sequenced in a study of post-analysis software for immune sequencing data. Built from TCR beta cDNA, the libraries had unique molecular identifiers in them. TCRdb re-derived calls from the PCR reads in MiXCR, one entry per CDR3 protein. The table shows about 770,000 distinct CDR3 sequences, with about 45% occurring only once. These TCRs are of unknown antigen specificity. Study-level points and caveats: Controls showed lower frequencies than patients for roughly 5 TRBV segments, and TRBV5-6, TRBV5-1 and TRBV20-1 were among these.

The sequencing sample was made of blood. The receptors come from a girl between 5 and 17 years old with multiple sclerosis.

The chain has TRBV18 and TRBJ2-3; no firm D call. The CDR3 sequence is 14 residues long. Trimming left V 2 bases short and J 6 bases short, with 12 bases between. Germline lookup yields CDR1 KGHSH and CDR2 LQKENI. CDR3 DNA: TGTGCCAGCTCACCATCTGACCTACCGGATACGCAGTATTTT. Protein sequence: CASSPSDLPDTQYF.

The table lists this clonotype with a few counts. The gene calls are TRBV5-1 and TRBJ2-1; no clear D gene. Germline V gives CDR1 SGHRS, CDR2 YFSETQ. V was shortened by 1 base and J by 4 bases, with 15 bases between the two germline ends. The CDR3 is 16 amino acids. The CDR3 sequence is CASSLLANADYNEQFF. The CDR3 region has the DNA TGCGCCAGCAGCTTGCTGGCAAATGCGGATTACAATGAGCAGTTCTTC.

V is TRBV6-5 and J is TRBJ2-2; D may be TRBD1 or TRBD2 (5 bases each). Germline V gene data show CDR1 as MNHEY and CDR2 as SVGAGI. The CDR3 spans 15 residues. The V end was cut by 6 bases, the J end by 6 bases, with 17 bases between. The DNA for the CDR3 is TGTGCCAGCAGCTACGGTCGACGGGACGCCGGGGAGCTGTTTTTT. This sequence encodes CASSYGRRDAGELFF.

In this sample, this clonotype turned up a few times. This sequence joins TRBV19 and TRBJ2-4; D may be TRBD1 (5 bases). Trimming stripped 5 bases from V and 6 bases from J, with 14 bases between. CDR1 is LNHDA and CDR2 is SQIVND in the germline V gene (reference sequence). This CDR3 has 14 amino acids. The DNA of the CDR3 is TGTGCCAGTAGTCCTGACGGACACCTAAACATTCAGTACTTC. It is translated as CASSPDGHLNIQYF.

The CDR3 region has the DNA TGTGCCAGCAGCTTAGGTCCCAACCGGGGTCTCTACGAGCAGTACTTC. Encoded protein: CASSLGPNRGLYEQYF. The V call is TRBV11-1, the J call TRBJ2-7, with D possibly being TRBD2 (5 bases). There are 16 residues in the CDR3. Germline V CDR1 and CDR2: SGHAT, FQDESV (reference sequence). V was cut by 1 base and J by 3 bases, with 16 bases left in between.

This clonotype was seen repeatedly, ten times or more. The chain combines TRBV24-1 with TRBJ2-1; the match to TRBD2 covers 13 bases. V shed 4 bases and J 4 bases; nucleotides not matched to a gene: 6. This CDR3 comprises 17 residues. CDR1 is KGHDR, CDR2 SFDVKD, per germline. CDR3 in amino acids: CATSEPGLAGSYNEQFF. DNA of the CDR3: TGTGCCACCAGTGAACCGGGACTAGCGGGATCGTACAATGAGCAGTTCTTC.

This rearrangement joins TRBV4-3 to TRBJ2-2; D not resolved. The CDR3 sequence is 14 residues long. V gave up 2 bases and J gave up 6 bases, with 10 bases separating them. Germline CDR1 LGHNA, CDR2 YSLEER. DNA of the CDR3: TGCGCCAGCAGCCAAAATCTAGGTTCCGGGGAGCTGTTTTTT. Translation: CASSQNLGSGELFF.

This clonotype was counted between two and nine times. This chain connects TRBV10-3 to TRBJ2-7; 9 nucleotides agree with TRBD2. V dropped 3 bases and J dropped 3; count of bases not matched to a gene: 6. Germline V gives CDR1 ENHRY, CDR2 SYGVKD. CDR3 length: 15 residues. CDR3 in DNA: TGTGCCATCAGTGAAGTTTCTAGCGGGATCTACGAGCAGTACTTC. Translating gives CAISEVSSGIYEQYF.

This clonotype was picked up a small number of times. The V gene is TRBV7-9, the J gene TRBJ1-6; D remains ambiguous. CDR1 and CDR2 from the germline V gene are SEHNR and FQNEAQ (reference sequence). The ends were cut back, 7 bases at V and 10 bases at J, with 11 bases in the middle. The CDR3 is 12 residues long. CDR3 amino acids: CASTPGRSPLHF. The CDR3 bases are TGTGCCAGCACCCCCGGAAGGTCACCCCTCCACTTT.

The chain has TRBV6-2 or TRBV6-3 and TRBJ1-1; 7 positions match TRBD1. V dropped 9 bases and J dropped 6; count of bases not matched to a gene: 7. Germline CDR1 and CDR2: MNHEY and SVGEGT. This CDR3 has 12 residues. CDR3 DNA: TGTGCCAGTCAGGGGGGGTTCGCTGAAGCTTTCTTT. Amino acids: CASQGGFAEAFF.

This clonotype has a handful of counts. V is TRBV20-1 and J is TRBJ1-6, with 11 bases identical to TRBD1. The trim removed 6 bases at V and 8 bases at J, leaving 9 bases unmatched. The CDR3 contains 15 residues. Germline V gene data show CDR1 as DFQATT and CDR2 as SNEGSKA (reference sequence). CDR3 nucleotide sequence: TGCAGTGCCAGTCCGCCGGGACAGGGGGATTCACCCCTCCACTTT. This codes for CSASPPGQGDSPLHF.

This clonotype was detected a few times. This chain links TRBV12-3 or TRBV12-4 with TRBJ1-1; D perhaps matches TRBD1 (5 bases). The CDR3 runs to 16 residues. V lost 3 bases, J lost 0 bases, and 14 bases lay in between. DNA of the CDR3: TGTGCCAGCAGTTTTATTCGACGGGGCATGAACACTGAAGCTTTCTTT. Amino acids: CASSFIRRGMNTEAFF.

CDR3 nucleotides: TGTGCCAGCAGCCCTCACCCTAGCAACGGTGAGCAGTTCTTC. The encoded protein is CASSPHPSNGEQFF. The chain combines TRBV9 with TRBJ2-1; possibly TRBD2 for D (5 bases). CDR1 is SGDLS, CDR2 YYNGEE, per germline. The V and J ends lost 4 bases and 9 bases respectively, with 17 bases between them. The CDR3 consists of 14 residues.

The table lists this clonotype with a count of one. The CDR3, as DNA: TGTGCCAGCAGTCAGACGCCGGGACTAGCGGGAGGGGGTGAGCAGTTCTTC. This gives the protein CASSQTPGLAGGGEQFF. The chain carries TRBV6-6 and TRBJ2-1; TRBD2 agrees at 16 bases. CDR1 is MNHNY, CDR2 SVGAGI, per germline (reference sequence). The CDR3 is 17 residues long. V lost 5 bases and J lost 9; bases outside the gene matches: 10.

The chain uses TRBV7-2 and TRBJ2-4, with 8 nucleotides matching TRBD2. The J call may be incorrect, as the DNA end agrees better with TRBJ2-7. The germline CDR1 and CDR2 sequences are SGHTA and FQGNSA. This CDR3 spans 19 amino acids. This CDR3 is CASSLVRGTSDASAYEQYF. DNA for the CDR3: TGTGCCAGCAGCTTAGTTAGGGGGACTAGTGACGCCAGTGCATACGAGCAGTACTTC.

The rearrangement uses TRBV20-1 and TRBJ2-7; the match to TRBD2 covers 10 bases. The last part of the DNA fits TRBJ2-5 better; the J call may be wrong. Looked up from germline, CDR1 is DFQATT and CDR2 is SNEGSKA (reference sequence). CDR3 length: 12 residues. DNA of the CDR3: TGCAGTGCTCAAGCGGGAGGGGAGACCCAGTACTTC. Translation: CSAQAGGETQYF.

V is TRBV20-1 and J is TRBJ2-3, with D possibly TRBD2 on 5 matching bases. The CDR3 loop spans 15 amino acids. The germline CDR1 and CDR2 sequences are DFQATT and SNEGSKA (reference sequence). Between the trimmed V and J ends, which lost 5 bases and 5 bases, there was a span of 20 bases. The CDR3 DNA is TGCAGTGCTCCACCAAAGGACTCGAGGGTAGATACGCAGTATTTT. Translated, it gives CSAPPKDSRVDTQYF.

This clonotype showed up just a few times. The chain employs TRBV4-1 and TRBJ2-5; maybe TRBD1 (6 bases). The V and J ends lost 3 bases and 4 bases respectively, with 15 bases between them. The CDR3 has 15 amino acids. Germline assignment: CDR1 MGHRA and CDR2 YSYEKL. CDR3 amino acids: CASSQITGQTETQYF. In nucleotides, the CDR3 is TGCGCCAGCAGCCAGATAACAGGGCAGACAGAGACCCAGTACTTC.